The 14 T cell receptor beta chains below were found in one sample sequenced in a study of early T cells in non-severe SARS-CoV-2 infection (dated by TCRdb to the early 2020s). Libraries were made using 5' RACE. Sequencer: NextSeq 500. The public reads were quality trimmed at Q25 with fastp and then assembled into clones with MiXCR by TCRdb, keeping productive beta chains. All rows with the same CDR3 protein become a single entry with the most common DNA and genes. The sample table lists more than 70,000 distinct CDR3 sequences, roughly 12% of them with a count of one. The ten largest make up 9.5% to 15% of the sample. The source material was whole blood, sampled at baseline. The source is an adult who was a healthcare worker with PCR-confirmed SARS-CoV-2 infection or an uninfected control (not recorded which).

The chain uses TRBV21-1 and TRBJ1-2. TRBV21-1 counts as a pseudogene. This CDR3 is built from 13 residues. In nucleotides, the CDR3 is TGTGCCAGCAGCACCCCGACCCGCTATGGCTACACCTTC. Its translation is CASSTPTRYGYTF.

This sequence joins TRBV15 and TRBJ2-3; 9 positions agree with TRBD2. The CDR3 totals 16 residues. Trimming removed 1 base from V and 1 base from J; junction bases left unmatched: 3. Germline CDR1 and CDR2: LNHNV and YYDKDF (reference sequence). This CDR3 is CATSRAIAGGTDTQYF. CDR3 coding DNA: TGTGCCACCAGCAGAGCAATAGCGGGGGGCACAGATACGCAGTATTTT.

This clonotype was observed many times. The chain couples TRBV7-9 to TRBJ1-5; D perhaps matches TRBD1 (6 bases). Germline assignment: CDR1 SEHNR and CDR2 FQNEAQ (reference sequence). CDR3 length: 14 amino acids. The V end was cut by 5 bases, the J end by 6 bases, with 14 bases between. This chain's CDR3 is CASSMSQGRQPQHF. CDR3 sequence (DNA): TGTGCCAGCAGCATGAGCCAGGGGCGTCAGCCCCAGCATTTT.

J is TRBJ1-4 and V is TRBV12-3 or TRBV12-4; D uncertain. This CDR3 contains 17 residues. V lost 0 bases and J 0 bases, leaving 11 bases between the germline ends. CDR3 sequence (DNA): TGTGCCAGCAGTTTAGCTCTGAGTTTGGCAACTAATGAAAAACTGTTTTTT. Protein: CASSLALSLATNEKLFF.

The rearrangement links TRBV5-1 to TRBJ2-3, with TRBD2 matching over 7 bases. CDR1 is SGHRS, CDR2 YFSETQ, per germline. CDR3 length: 14 residues. V trimming: 7 bases; J trimming: 0 bases; junction bases outside the gene matches: 5. CDR3 sequence reads: CASVSGTSTDTQYF. The DNA for the CDR3 is TGCGCCAGCGTCAGCGGGACTAGCACAGATACGCAGTATTTT. The complete variable domain, with remaining parts taken from reference TRBV5-1 and TRBJ2-3, reads KAGVTQTPRYLIKTRGQQVTLSCSPISGHRSVSWYQQTPGQGLQFLFEYFSETQRNKGNFPGRFSGRQFSNSRSEMNVSTLELGDSALYLCASVSGTSTDTQYFGPGTRLTVL.

This clonotype was detected only a few times. The rearrangement joins TRBV2 to TRBJ2-1; 10 positions match TRBD2. Unmatched junction bases numbered 9, after V lost 8 bases and J lost 8 bases. This CDR3 comprises 14 residues. CDR1 and CDR2 from the germline V gene are SNHLY and FYNNEI. The CDR3, as DNA: TGTGCCAGCCAGGCTGGCCTAGCGGGGGATGAGCAGTTCTTC. Its protein is CASQAGLAGDEQFF.

Ten or more counts support this clonotype. The V call is TRBV28, the J call TRBJ2-7; D not resolved. CDR1 is MDHEN, CDR2 SYDVKM, per germline. The ends were cut back, 4 bases at V and 1 base at J, with 11 bases in the middle. The CDR3 contains 14 residues. This CDR3 is CASSSHSDSYEQYF. As DNA, the CDR3 is TGTGCCAGCAGTTCCCACAGCGATTCCTACGAGCAGTACTTC.

This clonotype came up a few times. This rearrangement joins TRBV15 to TRBJ1-4; 12 nucleotides line up with TRBD1. V lost 5 bases to trimming and J lost 6 bases; unmatched junction nucleotides: 4. CDR3 size: 15 residues. The germline gives CDR1 LNHNV, CDR2 YYDKDF (reference sequence). CDR3 protein: CATSGRDRGHEKLFF. The DNA of the CDR3 is TGTGCCACCAGCGGCCGGGACAGGGGGCATGAAAAACTGTTTTTT.

This clonotype has ten or more counts. The V and J genes are TRBV7-8 and TRBJ1-4; a weak D match, TRBD1 (5 bases). Trimming stripped 4 bases from V and 6 bases from J, with 12 bases between. Per the germline V gene, CDR1 is SGHVS and CDR2 is FQNEAQ. The CDR3 runs to 14 residues. The CDR3 DNA is TGTGCCAGCAGCTCCCGAGGGGTGGATGAAAAACTGTTTTTT. Residues: CASSSRGVDEKLFF.

The sample holds a few counts of this clonotype. The chain uses TRBV14 and TRBJ2-7; possible D gene TRBD1, 5 bases. This CDR3 spans 13 amino acids. The ends were cut back, 1 base at V and 6 bases at J, with 10 bases in the middle. Germline-derived CDR1 and CDR2 are SGHDN and FVKESK. For the CDR3, the DNA is TGTGCCAGCAGCCAAGCCAGGGTCCGCGAGCAGTACTTC. Translating gives CASSQARVREQYF.

This chain uses TRBV30 with TRBJ1-1; possibly TRBD1 for D (6 bases). CDR1 GTSNPN and CDR2 SVGIG come from the germline V gene (reference sequence). The CDR3 length is 13 residues. Trimming pared 3 bases from V and 2 bases from J, leaving 10 bases between. This CDR3 reads CAWRGASNTEAFF. The CDR3 DNA follows: TGTGCCTGGAGGGGGGCCTCAAACACTGAAGCTTTCTTT.

This clonotype was seen many times. The chain carries TRBV12-3 or TRBV12-4 and TRBJ1-4; TRBD1 matches at 9 bases. V lost 5 bases, J lost 8 bases, and 9 bases stayed unmatched. This CDR3 spans 15 amino acids. CDR3 amino acids: CASSGTGIREEKLFF. The CDR3 DNA reads TGTGCCAGCAGTGGGACAGGGATTAGGGAGGAAAAACTGTTTTTT.

This clonotype was picked up a small number of times. The chain is built from TRBV5-6 and TRBJ2-3; D might be TRBD2 (6 bases). The CDR3 is made up of 13 amino acids. The germline CDR1 and CDR2 sequences are SGHDT and YYEEEE. V lost 6 bases and J lost 1, with 9 bases in between. The CDR3 protein is CASNTGGTDTQYF. DNA for the CDR3: TGTGCCAGCAATACGGGGGGCACAGATACGCAGTATTTT.

The chain combines TRBV7-9 with TRBJ1-1; D is unresolved. Germline V gene data show CDR1 as SEHNR and CDR2 as FQNEAQ (reference sequence). This CDR3 is 14 amino acids long. V lost 8 bases, J lost 0 bases, and 13 bases lay in between. The CDR3 DNA reads as TGTGCCAGCGGGAAAGACTCCCTGAACACTGAAGCTTTCTTT. Amino acid sequence: CASGKDSLNTEAFF.